This entry is about one T cell receptor beta chain. The data stem from a study of early T cells in non-severe SARS-CoV-2 infection. Each CDR3 protein gets one entry after TCRdb re-called the 5' RACE reads with MiXCR. The table includes roughly 80,000 distinct CDR3 sequences, about 16% detected once. Germline CDR1 and CDR2: SGDLS and YYNGEE. The V and J ends lost 3 bases and 6 bases, in that order; junction bases with no gene match: 11. This CDR3 contains 15 residues. The receptor was derived from an adult who was a healthcare worker with PCR-confirmed SARS-CoV-2 infection or an uninfected control (not recorded which). Sequencing was carried out using whole blood. V and J are TRBV9 and TRBJ1-1, with TRBD1 matching 7 bases. DNA of the CDR3: TGTGCCAGCAGCGGCGCTACAGGGGCCCGCGCTGAAGCTTTCTTT. Encoded protein: CASSGATGARAEAFF.